The present entry profiles one T cell receptor (beta chain) with its context. This clonotype has a count of ten or more. Its specific antigen is unknown. There are no base qualities to consult, and no much larger clone falls within one base. The library was obtained by multiplex PCR. Sequenced using an Illumina HiSeq 4000. To build TCR beta libraries, CDR3 regions were amplified by Arm-PCR using iRepertoire HTBI primers. Gel purification was performed on PCR products prior to sequencing. The paper's processing steps were these. Gene usage analysis of CDR3 amino acid clonotypes used the 60 to 75 TRBV and 11 to 15 TRBJ segments found across samples. COPE and FqMerger were used to merge the filtered high-quality paired reads into contigs. BLAST was used to align contigs to IMGT TRBV, TRBD and TRBJ reference genes, and CDR3 was defined according to IMGT. Highly expanded clones were defined as clonotypes with a frequency above 0.1%. Shannon entropy was used to measure repertoire diversity, and the Gini coefficient was used to measure V-J evenness. A clonotype was considered public if more than one individual shared it. TCRdb took the public reads, trimmed them with fastp at Q25, ran MiXCR for clone calling and kept in-frame beta chains. Here each entry gathers all rows of one CDR3 protein and keeps the most common genes and DNA. TCRdb assigned the V and J calls; the authors' analysis was not used. The sample includes a few hundred thousand distinct CDR3 sequences, with 20% to 25% observed a single time. The leading ten clones occupy roughly a quarter of the sample.

The time point label of this sample denotes: persistent/refractory GD, antithyroid drugs over 5 years with positive TRAb. For both TCR sequencing and RNA sequencing, RNA was extracted from PBMCs using TRIzol. Graves' disease was diagnosed according to American Thyroid Association guidelines. Patients were recruited from an endocrinology department in Xi'an, China. From each patient, 7.5 to 9.5 milliliters of peripheral blood was collected into an EDTA anticoagulant tube. PBMCs were isolated by Ficoll Paque Plus density gradient separation without further T cell sorting. RNA quality was checked with an Agilent 2100 Bioanalyzer and agarose gel, and concentration with a NanoDrop 2000. This specimen comes from a study of regulatory T cells in long-lasting Graves disease (dated by TCRdb to 2020 to 2023). Turning to the overall study: Persistent Graves' disease was defined as antithyroid drug treatment for over 5 years with persistently positive TSH receptor autoantibodies. Peripheral blood TCR sequencing and RNA sequencing compared persistent Graves' disease patients with newly diagnosed Graves' disease patients. The study was registered as a clinical trial and conducted in China. A total of approximately 35 samples underwent TCR sequencing: some 13 from persistent and about 20 from newly diagnosed Graves' disease patients. Persistent Graves' disease patients in the clinical cohort had taken antithyroid drugs for roughly ten years on average. Overall study outcomes, separate from this receptor: Only peripheral blood was studied, because thyroid tissue, the primary lesion, was inaccessible. The small sample size was acknowledged by the authors as a limitation that may reduce accuracy. TRBV28, TRBJ1-2 and TRBJ2-5 were preferentially used in persistent disease, while TRBV20-1 and TRBJ2-1 were favored in newly diagnosed disease. Persistent Graves' disease patients showed lower TCR Shannon entropy and fewer highly expanded clones than newly diagnosed patients, suggesting clonal expansion. Patients with persistent disease shared more public clonotypes (around 2,700) than newly diagnosed patients did (around 930). Only the TCR beta chain was sequenced and analyzed.

The CDR1 and CDR2 encoded by the germline V gene are MDHEN and SYDVKM. The germline ends are 10 bases apart after V is trimmed by 1 base and J by 9 bases. The CDR3 runs 14 amino acids, cysteine and phenylalanine included. The retained sequence is limited to the CDR3, 42 bases, with the frame set at the first base. Here the sequenced sample was peripheral blood mononuclear cells (PBMCs), taken when the disease was refractory, from a patient treated with antithyroid drugs. This TCR came from a female donor with Graves disease. The receptor chain draws on TRBV28 and TRBJ1-6; the D region possibly corresponds to TRBD1 (5 bases align). The CDR3: CASSLSVGGSPLHF. The nucleotide sequence is TGTGCCAGCAGTTTATCGGTCGGGGGTTCACCCCTCCACTTT.